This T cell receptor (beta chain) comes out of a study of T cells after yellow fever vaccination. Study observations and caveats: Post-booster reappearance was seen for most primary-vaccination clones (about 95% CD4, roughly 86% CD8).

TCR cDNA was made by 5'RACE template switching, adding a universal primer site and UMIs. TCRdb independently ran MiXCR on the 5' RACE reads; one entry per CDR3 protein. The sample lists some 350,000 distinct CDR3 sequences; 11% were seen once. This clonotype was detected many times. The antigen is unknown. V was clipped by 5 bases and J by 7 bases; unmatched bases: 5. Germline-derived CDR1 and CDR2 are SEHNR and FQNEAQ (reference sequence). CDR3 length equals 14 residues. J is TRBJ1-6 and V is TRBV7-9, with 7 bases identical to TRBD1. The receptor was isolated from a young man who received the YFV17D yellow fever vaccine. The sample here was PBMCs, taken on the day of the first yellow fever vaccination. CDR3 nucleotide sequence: TGTGCCAGCAGCACCCCAGGGGGAAATTCACCCCTCCACTTT. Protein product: CASSTPGGNSPLHF.